These 20 T cell receptor beta chains share one sample of origin, sequenced in a study of T cell responses to AZD1222 COVID-19 vaccine. TCRdb's table, derived via immunoSEQ multiplex PCR, lists solely in-frame clones and lacks some. The sample holds around 180,000 clones, around nine tenths seen once. Specimen: peripheral blood, collected 28 days after the second AZD1222 dose. All receptors come from an adult who received the AZD1222 COVID-19 vaccine.

This clone was counted between two and nine times. This chain uses TRBV7-9 with TRBJ2-2, with 14 bases fitting TRBD2. Germline V gene data show CDR1 as SEHNR and CDR2 as FQNEAQ (reference sequence). The CDR3 consists of 19 residues. J was trimmed by 0 bases and V by 4 bases; bases with no gene match: 7. The CDR3 is CASSYGGLAGAANTGELFF. The CDR3 DNA reads as TGTGCCAGCAGCTATGGGGGACTAGCGGGAGCGGCGAACACCGGGGAGCTGTTTTTT. Filled out from reference TRBV7-9 and TRBJ2-2, the complete variable domain reads DTGVSQNPRHKITKRGQNVTFRCDPISEHNRLYWYRQTLGQGPEFLTYFQNEAQLEKSRLLSDRFSAERPKGSFSTLEIQRTEQGDSAMYLCASSYGGLAGAANTGELFFGEGSRLTVL.

The rearrangement links TRBV2 to TRBJ2-7; no reliable D call. V was cut by 7 bases and J by 7 bases, with 14 bases left in between. This CDR3 contains 12 residues. Germline V gene data show CDR1 as SNHLY and CDR2 as FYNNEI. CDR3 region: CASTTVVWEQYF. In nucleotides, the CDR3 is TGTGCCAGCACCACAGTGGTTTGGGAGCAGTACTTC.

J is TRBJ2-7 and V is TRBV5-6, with TRBD2 identical over 9 bases. CDR3 length: 14 residues. Trimming took 5 bases from V and 3 from J; bases not matched to a gene: 6. Germline V gene lookup returns CDR1 SGHDT and CDR2 YYEEEE. CDR3 nucleotide sequence: TGTGCCAGCAGTTTTAGCGGGAGAGACTACGAGCAGTACTTC. Its protein product is CASSFSGRDYEQYF.

The CDR3 region is CASSRLDRGFQETQYF. The CDR3, as DNA: TGTGCCAGCAGTAGACTGGACAGGGGTTTCCAAGAGACCCAGTACTTC. This chain links TRBV27 with TRBJ2-5; the match to TRBD1 covers 9 bases. Trimming removed 5 bases from V and 1 base from J; junction bases left unmatched: 8. The CDR3 has 16 residues. Per germline, CDR1 MNHEY and CDR2 SMNVEV (reference sequence).

The chain has TRBV18 and TRBJ2-3; no definite D call. Germline V gene data show CDR1 as KGHSH and CDR2 as LQKENI. The ends were cut back, 0 bases at V and 1 base at J, with 5 bases in the middle. The CDR3 is 14 residues long. The CDR3 nucleotides are TGTGCCAGCTCACCACCTGCGGGCACAGATACGCAGTATTTT. Protein product: CASSPPAGTDTQYF.

Comment on this clone: The germline gene is not matched at one end of the junction; a read error may be the cause. The V call is TRBV7-7, the J call TRBJ2-3, with 9 bases aligning to TRBD2. CDR3 size: 16 residues. Germline-derived CDR1 and CDR2 are SSHAT and FNYEAQ (reference sequence). The CDR3 DNA follows: TGTGCTAGCAGCTTAGAGGCTAGCGGGAAGGCAGATACGCAGTATTTT. Its translation: CASSLEASGKADTQYF.

This clone is a singleton in its sample. The V gene is TRBV30, the J gene TRBJ1-4, with D perhaps TRBD1 (5 bases). V lost 3 bases and J 10 bases, leaving 21 bases between the germline ends. Germline lookup yields CDR1 GTSNPN and CDR2 SVGIG (reference sequence). The CDR3 extends over 15 amino acids. The CDR3 DNA reads TGTGCCTGGAGCCCAACTACCTCCCGGGGGGGAAAACTGTTTTTT. It codes for CAWSPTTSRGGKLFF.

In its sample, this clone was seen a few times. This rearrangement joins TRBV6-5 to TRBJ2-1; TRBD1 is a possible D gene (6 bases). Per germline, CDR1 MNHEY and CDR2 SVGAGI. There are 13 residues in the CDR3. Deletions cut 8 bases from V and 6 bases from J, with 14 bases between. CDR3 residues: CASWLSGVNEQFF. The CDR3 region has the DNA TGTGCCAGCTGGTTGTCAGGGGTCAATGAGCAGTTCTTC.

The chain carries TRBV4-2 and TRBJ1-1; tentatively, D is TRBD1 (5 bases). The CDR3 is 16 residues long. Germline values: CDR1 LGHNA, CDR2 YNFKEQ. V was shortened by 4 bases and J by 6 bases, with 21 bases between the two germline ends. DNA for the CDR3: TGTGCCAGCAGCCGCCAAAGCCCCACCGACAGCGCTGAAGCTTTCTTT. This gives the protein CASSRQSPTDSAEAFF.

The chain has TRBV19 and TRBJ2-3; TRBD2 aligns across 11 bases. This CDR3 is built from 15 residues. Germline values: CDR1 LNHDA, CDR2 SQIVND (reference sequence). V dropped 5 bases and J dropped 4; count of bases not matched to a gene: 5. Here the CDR3 reads CASSAPGLAADTQYF. In nucleotides, the CDR3 is TGTGCCAGTAGTGCGCCGGGACTAGCGGCAGATACGCAGTATTTT.

The J gene is TRBJ2-1, the V gene TRBV9; D call uncertain. The CDR3 is 14 amino acids. Per the germline V gene, CDR1 is SGDLS and CDR2 is YYNGEE. Trimming pared 0 bases from V and 8 bases from J, leaving 12 bases between. The CDR3 DNA reads TGTGCCAGCAGCGTAGTTTTGGAAGGCGATGAGCAGTTCTTC. Translated, it gives CASSVVLEGDEQFF.

This chain joins TRBV2 and TRBJ2-5; the D gene is possibly TRBD2 (5 bases). The V end lost 6 bases, the J end lost 2 bases, and 10 bases lay between the germline ends. The CDR3 covers 13 residues. Germline lookup yields CDR1 SNHLY and CDR2 FYNNEI. The CDR3 protein is CASRGDSQETQYF. DNA of the CDR3: TGTGCCAGCAGGGGAGACTCTCAAGAGACCCAGTACTTC.

CDR3 coding DNA: TGTGCCAGCAGCCCGGTTTGGGGGAGATCCACAGATACGCAGTATTTT. The encoded protein is CASSPVWGRSTDTQYF. V gene TRBV7-8 combines with J gene TRBJ2-3; the D call may be TRBD1 or TRBD2 (5 bases each). Per germline, CDR1 SGHVS and CDR2 FQNEAQ. This CDR3 spans 16 amino acids. V gave up 5 bases and J gave up 2 bases, with 17 bases separating them.

As for this clone: Germline is not matched at one junction end, which may reflect a read error. The chain uses TRBV27 and TRBJ2-5; TRBD1 matches 8 bases. The CDR3 extends over 13 amino acids. Germline assignment: CDR1 MNHEY and CDR2 SMNVEV (reference sequence). CDR3 region: CASSLRGQGTQYF. CDR3 bases: TGTGCCAGCAGTCTCAGGGGGCAAGGGACCCAGTACTTC.

V is TRBV28 and J is TRBJ2-5, with D possibly being TRBD1 or TRBD2 (5 bases each). Trimming took off 7 bases at V and 4 bases at J, with 22 bases between the two ends. Germline CDR1 MDHEN, CDR2 SYDVKM. The length of the CDR3 is 16 residues. CDR3 amino acids: CASITPGTLGGETQYF. CDR3 coding DNA: TGTGCCAGCATAACTCCCGGGACCCTTGGCGGAGAGACCCAGTACTTC.

The rearrangement joins TRBV21-1 to TRBJ2-1; TRBD1, the table's D call, was not compared with the DNA. TRBV21-1 is marked as a pseudogene. CDR3 length equals 19 residues. In nucleotides, the CDR3 is TGTGCCAGCAGCAAAATCATTTCCTCGGGACAGCCCTTCTACAATGAGCAGTTCTTC. Residues: CASSKIISSGQPFYNEQFF.

The chain is built from TRBV7-2 and TRBJ1-2; no firm D call. Germline lookup yields CDR1 SGHTA and CDR2 FQGNSA. The ends were cut back, 4 bases at V and 3 bases at J, with 9 bases in the middle. The CDR3 extends over 13 amino acids. The chain's CDR3 is CASSSPGDYGYTF. The DNA for the CDR3 is TGTGCCAGCAGCTCCCCAGGCGACTATGGCTACACCTTC.

The chain carries TRBV7-6 and TRBJ2-3; 9 nucleotides align to TRBD2. J gave up 1 base and V 6 bases, and 14 bases lay outside the gene matches. CDR1 is SGHVS and CDR2 is FNYEAQ in the germline V gene. The CDR3 loop spans 18 amino acids. The CDR3: CASRSSAGGKGGTDTQYF. Written as DNA, the CDR3 is TGTGCCAGCAGATCTTCAGCGGGAGGAAAGGGAGGCACAGATACGCAGTATTTT.

CDR3 DNA sequence: TGTGCCAGCAGTTCCTTCAGGGGCGGATACGATAGCAATCAGCCCCAGCATTTT. This codes for CASSSFRGGYDSNQPQHF. V is TRBV27 and J is TRBJ1-5; D perhaps matches TRBD1 (6 bases). This CDR3 comprises 18 residues. V gave up 4 bases and J gave up 0 bases, with 19 bases separating them. Germline CDR1 and CDR2: MNHEY and SMNVEV (reference sequence).

This rearrangement joins TRBV7-8 to TRBJ2-7, with 8 bases identical to TRBD2. Trimming took 1 base from V and 2 from J; bases not matched to a gene: 4. There are 15 residues in the CDR3. Looked up from germline, CDR1 is SGHVS and CDR2 is FQNEAQ. CDR3 sequence (DNA): TGTGCCAGCAGCTTAGAGAGCGGGAGCCCCTACGAGCAGTACTTC. It translates to CASSLESGSPYEQYF.